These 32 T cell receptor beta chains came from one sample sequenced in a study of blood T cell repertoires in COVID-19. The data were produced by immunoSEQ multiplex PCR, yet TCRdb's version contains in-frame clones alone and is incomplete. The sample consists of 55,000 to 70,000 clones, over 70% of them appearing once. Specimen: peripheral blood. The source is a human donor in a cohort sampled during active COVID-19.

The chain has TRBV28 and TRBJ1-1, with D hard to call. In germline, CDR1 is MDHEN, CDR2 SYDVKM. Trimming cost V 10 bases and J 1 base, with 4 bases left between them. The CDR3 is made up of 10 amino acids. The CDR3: CATENTEAFF. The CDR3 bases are TGTGCCACAGAGAACACTGAAGCTTTCTTT.

The CDR3 DNA follows: TGTGCCAGCTCACCATACGGGAGTAGTTACGAGCAGTACTTC. Its protein product is CASSPYGSSYEQYF. The J gene is TRBJ2-7, the V gene TRBV18; D is possibly TRBD2 (6 bases). V lost 2 bases, J lost 4 bases, and 12 bases lay in between. From germline, CDR1 is KGHSH and CDR2 LQKENI. The CDR3 loop spans 14 amino acids.

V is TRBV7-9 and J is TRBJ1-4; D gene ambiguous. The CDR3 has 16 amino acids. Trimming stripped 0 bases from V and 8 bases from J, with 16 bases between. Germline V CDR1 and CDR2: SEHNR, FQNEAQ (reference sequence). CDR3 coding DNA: TGTGCCAGCAGCTTAGCCCCGGGTGGCGGTGAAGAAAAACTGTTTTTT. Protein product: CASSLAPGGGEEKLFF. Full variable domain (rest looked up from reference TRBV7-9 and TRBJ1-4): DTGVSQNPRHKITKRGQNVTFRCDPISEHNRLYWYRQTLGQGPEFLTYFQNEAQLEKSRLLSDRFSAERPKGSFSTLEIQRTEQGDSAMYLCASSLAPGGGEEKLFFGSGTQLSVL.

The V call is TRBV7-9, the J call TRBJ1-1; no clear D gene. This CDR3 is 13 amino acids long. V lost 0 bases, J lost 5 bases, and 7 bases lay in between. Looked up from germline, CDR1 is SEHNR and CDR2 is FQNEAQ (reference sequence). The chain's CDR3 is CASSLAPGTEAFF. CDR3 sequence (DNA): TGTGCCAGCAGCTTAGCCCCGGGGACTGAAGCTTTCTTT.

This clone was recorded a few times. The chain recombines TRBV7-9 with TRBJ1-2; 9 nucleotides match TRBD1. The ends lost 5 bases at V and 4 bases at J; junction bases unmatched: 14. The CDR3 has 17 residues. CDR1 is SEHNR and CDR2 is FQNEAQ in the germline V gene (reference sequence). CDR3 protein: CASSAGILQGAAYGYTF. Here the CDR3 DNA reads TGTGCCAGCAGCGCCGGGATCTTACAGGGGGCGGCCTATGGCTACACCTTC.

As DNA, the CDR3 is TGTGCCAGCAGTTACGGACTAGCGGGAGGTCTCGACGAGCAGTACTTC. Its translation is CASSYGLAGGLDEQYF. The chain couples TRBV6-2 or TRBV6-3 to TRBJ2-7; 14 positions agree with TRBD2. The CDR3 is 16 residues long. Per germline, CDR1 MNHEY and CDR2 SVGEGT. The junction had 5 bases not matched to a gene; V was cut back by 2 bases and J by 5 bases.

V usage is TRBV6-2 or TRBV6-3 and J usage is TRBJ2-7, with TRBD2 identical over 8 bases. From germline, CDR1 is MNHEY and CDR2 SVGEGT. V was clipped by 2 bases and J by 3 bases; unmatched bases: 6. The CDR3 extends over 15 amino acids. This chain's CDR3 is CASSYRGTSGYEQYF. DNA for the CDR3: TGTGCCAGCAGTTACCGCGGTACTAGCGGCTACGAGCAGTACTTC.

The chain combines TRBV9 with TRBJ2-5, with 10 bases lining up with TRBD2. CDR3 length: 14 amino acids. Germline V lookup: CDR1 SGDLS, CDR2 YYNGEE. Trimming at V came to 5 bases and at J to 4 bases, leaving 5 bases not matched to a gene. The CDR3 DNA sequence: TGTGCCAGCAGTAGGCTAGCGGGGGTAGAGACCCAGTACTTC. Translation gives CASSRLAGVETQYF.

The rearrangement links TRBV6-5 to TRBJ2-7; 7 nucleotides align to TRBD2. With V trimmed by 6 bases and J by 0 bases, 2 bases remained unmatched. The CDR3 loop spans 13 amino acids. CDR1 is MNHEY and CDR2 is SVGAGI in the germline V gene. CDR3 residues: CASRAGDSYEQYF. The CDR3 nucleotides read TGTGCCAGCAGGGCGGGAGACTCCTACGAGCAGTACTTC.

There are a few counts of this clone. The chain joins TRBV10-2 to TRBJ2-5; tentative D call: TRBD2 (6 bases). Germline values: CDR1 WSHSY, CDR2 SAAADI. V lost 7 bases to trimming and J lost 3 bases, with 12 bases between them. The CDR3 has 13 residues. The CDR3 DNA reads TGCGCCAGCACCCGACGGGAGAAAGAGACCCAGTACTTC. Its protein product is CASTRREKETQYF.

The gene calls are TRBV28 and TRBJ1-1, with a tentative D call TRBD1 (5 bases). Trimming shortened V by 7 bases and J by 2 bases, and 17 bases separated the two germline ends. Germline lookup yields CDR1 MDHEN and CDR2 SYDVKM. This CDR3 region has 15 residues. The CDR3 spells CASTGPSGPNTEAFF. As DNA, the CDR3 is TGTGCCAGCACCGGGCCCTCAGGGCCTAACACTGAAGCTTTCTTT.

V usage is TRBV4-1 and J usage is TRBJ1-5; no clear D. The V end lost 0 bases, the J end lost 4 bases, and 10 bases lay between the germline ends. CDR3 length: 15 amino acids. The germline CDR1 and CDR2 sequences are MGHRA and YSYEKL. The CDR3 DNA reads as TGCGCCAGCAGCCAAGATCAATGGGAGAATCAGCCCCAGCATTTT. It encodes CASSQDQWENQPQHF.

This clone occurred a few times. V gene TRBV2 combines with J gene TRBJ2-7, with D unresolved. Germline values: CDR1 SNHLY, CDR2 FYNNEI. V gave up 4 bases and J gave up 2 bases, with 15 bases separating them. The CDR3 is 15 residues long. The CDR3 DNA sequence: TGTGCCAGCAGTGTAGATAGAAGCCTGACCTACGAGCAGTACTTC. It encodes CASSVDRSLTYEQYF.

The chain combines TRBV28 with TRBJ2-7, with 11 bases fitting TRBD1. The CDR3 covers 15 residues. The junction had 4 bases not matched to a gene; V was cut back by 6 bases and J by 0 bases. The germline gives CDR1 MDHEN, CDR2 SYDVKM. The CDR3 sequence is CASRIGQGASYEQYF. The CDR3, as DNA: TGTGCCAGCAGGATAGGACAGGGGGCCTCCTACGAGCAGTACTTC.

The CDR3: CASSFSDRALAKNIQYF. The CDR3 nucleotides are TGTGCCAGCAGTTTCTCCGACAGGGCTCTAGCCAAAAACATTCAGTACTTC. This chain joins TRBV28 and TRBJ2-4; 7 bases map to TRBD1. The CDR3 contains 17 residues. Germline V gene data show CDR1 as MDHEN and CDR2 as SYDVKM. The J segment lost 0 bases and the V segment lost 3 bases, leaving 8 bases of the junction unmatched. Full variable domain (outside the CDR3, taken from reference TRBV28 and TRBJ2-4): DVKVTQSSRYLVKRTGEKVFLECVQDMDHENMFWYRQDPGLGLRLIYFSYDVKMKEKGDIPEGYSVSREKKERFSLILESASTNQTSMYLCASSFSDRALAKNIQYFGAGTRLSVL.

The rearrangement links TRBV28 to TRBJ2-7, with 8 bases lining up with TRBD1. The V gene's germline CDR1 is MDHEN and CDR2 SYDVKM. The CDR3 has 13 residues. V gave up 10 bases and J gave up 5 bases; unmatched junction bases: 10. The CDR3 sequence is CATITGGLNEQYF. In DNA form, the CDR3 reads TGTGCCACCATAACAGGGGGGCTAAACGAGCAGTACTTC.

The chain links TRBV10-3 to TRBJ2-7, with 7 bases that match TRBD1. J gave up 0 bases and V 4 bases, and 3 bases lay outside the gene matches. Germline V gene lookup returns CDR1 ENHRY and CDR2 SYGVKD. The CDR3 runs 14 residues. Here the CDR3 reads CAISGTGLSYEQYF. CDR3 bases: TGTGCCATCAGTGGGACAGGCCTCTCCTACGAGCAGTACTTC.

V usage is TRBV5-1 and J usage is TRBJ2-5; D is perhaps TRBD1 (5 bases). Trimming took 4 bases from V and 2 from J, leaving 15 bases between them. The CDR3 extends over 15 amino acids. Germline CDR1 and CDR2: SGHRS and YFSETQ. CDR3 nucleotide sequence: TGCGCCAGCAGCGTCCTTCAGGGTTTTCAAGAGACCCAGTACTTC. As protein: CASSVLQGFQETQYF.

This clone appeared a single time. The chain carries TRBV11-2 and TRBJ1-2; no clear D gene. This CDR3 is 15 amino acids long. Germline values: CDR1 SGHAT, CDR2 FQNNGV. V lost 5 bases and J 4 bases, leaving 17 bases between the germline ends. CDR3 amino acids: CASSPRHGNSYGYTF. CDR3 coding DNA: TGTGCCAGCAGCCCTCGACACGGTAATTCCTATGGCTACACCTTC.

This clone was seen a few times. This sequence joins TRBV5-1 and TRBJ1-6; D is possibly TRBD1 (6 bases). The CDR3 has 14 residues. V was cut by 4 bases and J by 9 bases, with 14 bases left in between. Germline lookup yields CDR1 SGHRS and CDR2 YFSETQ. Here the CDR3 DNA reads TGCGCCAGCAGCCAACAGGGTTTTGGTTCACCCCTCCACTTT. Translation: CASSQQGFGSPLHF.

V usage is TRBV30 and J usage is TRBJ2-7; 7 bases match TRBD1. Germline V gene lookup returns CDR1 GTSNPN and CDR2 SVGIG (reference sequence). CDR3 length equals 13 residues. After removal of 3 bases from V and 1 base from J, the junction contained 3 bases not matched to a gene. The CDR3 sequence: CAWSWDSSYEQYF. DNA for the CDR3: TGTGCCTGGAGCTGGGACAGTTCCTACGAGCAGTACTTC.

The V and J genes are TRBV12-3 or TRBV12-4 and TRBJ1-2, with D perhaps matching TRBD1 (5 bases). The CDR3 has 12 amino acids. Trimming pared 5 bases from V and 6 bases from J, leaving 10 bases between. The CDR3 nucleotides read TGTGCCAGCAGTGCGGACACTAATGGCTACACCTTC. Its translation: CASSADTNGYTF.

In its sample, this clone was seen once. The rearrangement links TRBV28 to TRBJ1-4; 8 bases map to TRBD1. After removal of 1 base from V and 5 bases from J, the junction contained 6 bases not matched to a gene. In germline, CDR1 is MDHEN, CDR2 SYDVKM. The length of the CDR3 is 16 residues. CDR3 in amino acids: CASSLFGTGKNEKLFF. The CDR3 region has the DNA TGTGCCAGCAGTTTATTCGGGACAGGAAAAAATGAAAAACTGTTTTTT. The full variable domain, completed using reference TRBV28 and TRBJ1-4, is DVKVTQSSRYLVKRTGEKVFLECVQDMDHENMFWYRQDPGLGLRLIYFSYDVKMKEKGDIPEGYSVSREKKERFSLILESASTNQTSMYLCASSLFGTGKNEKLFFGSGTQLSVL.

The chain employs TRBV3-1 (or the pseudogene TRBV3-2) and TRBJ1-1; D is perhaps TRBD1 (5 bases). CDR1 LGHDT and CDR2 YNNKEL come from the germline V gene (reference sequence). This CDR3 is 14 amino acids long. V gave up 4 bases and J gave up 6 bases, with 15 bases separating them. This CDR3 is CASSLQNPTAEAFF. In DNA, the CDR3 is TGTGCCAGCAGCCTCCAAAACCCGACAGCTGAAGCTTTCTTT.

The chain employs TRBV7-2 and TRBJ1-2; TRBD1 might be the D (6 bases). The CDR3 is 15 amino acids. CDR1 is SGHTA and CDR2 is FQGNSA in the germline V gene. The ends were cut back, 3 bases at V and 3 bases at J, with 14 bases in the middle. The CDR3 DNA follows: TGTGCCAGCAGCTTTGGTGGTACAGGGTACTATGGCTACACCTTC. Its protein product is CASSFGGTGYYGYTF.

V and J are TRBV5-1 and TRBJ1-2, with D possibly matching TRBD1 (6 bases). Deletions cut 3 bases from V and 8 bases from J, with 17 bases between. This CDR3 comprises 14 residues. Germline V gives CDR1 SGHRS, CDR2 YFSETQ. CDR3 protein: CASSSYRAGWGYTF. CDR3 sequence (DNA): TGCGCCAGCAGCTCCTACAGGGCTGGCTGGGGCTACACCTTC.

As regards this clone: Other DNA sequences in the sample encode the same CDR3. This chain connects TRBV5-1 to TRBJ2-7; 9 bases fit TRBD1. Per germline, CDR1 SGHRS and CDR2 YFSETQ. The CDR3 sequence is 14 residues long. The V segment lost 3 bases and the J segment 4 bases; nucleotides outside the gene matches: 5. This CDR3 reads CASSSGTGSYEQYF. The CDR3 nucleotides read TGCGCCAGCAGCTCCGGGACAGGGAGTTACGAGCAGTACTTC.

The CDR3 sequence: CAWSVYSVGYTF. In DNA, the CDR3 is TGTGCCTGGAGTGTATATAGCGTTGGCTACACCTTC. The genes are TRBV30 and TRBJ1-2; D call uncertain. Germline lookup yields CDR1 GTSNPN and CDR2 SVGIG (reference sequence). The V and J ends lost 0 bases and 7 bases respectively, with 9 bases between them. The CDR3 length is 12 residues.

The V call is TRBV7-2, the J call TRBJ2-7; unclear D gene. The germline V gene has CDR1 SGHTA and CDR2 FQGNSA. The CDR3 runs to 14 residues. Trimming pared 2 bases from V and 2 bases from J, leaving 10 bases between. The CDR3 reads CASSLTRLPYEQYF. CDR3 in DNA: TGTGCCAGCAGCTTAACGCGGCTTCCCTACGAGCAGTACTTC.

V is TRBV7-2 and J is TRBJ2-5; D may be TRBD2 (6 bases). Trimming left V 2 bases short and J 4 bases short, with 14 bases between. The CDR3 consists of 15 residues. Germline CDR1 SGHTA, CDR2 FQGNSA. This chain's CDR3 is CASSLTLALPETQYF. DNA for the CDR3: TGTGCCAGCAGCTTAACACTAGCTCTCCCAGAGACCCAGTACTTC.

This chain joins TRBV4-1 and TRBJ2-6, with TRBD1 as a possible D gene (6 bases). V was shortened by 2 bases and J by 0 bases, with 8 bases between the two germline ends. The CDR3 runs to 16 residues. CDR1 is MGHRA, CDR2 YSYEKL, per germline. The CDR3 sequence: CASSQSTGSGANVLTF. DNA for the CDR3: TGCGCCAGCAGCCAATCGACAGGCTCTGGGGCCAACGTCCTGACTTTC.

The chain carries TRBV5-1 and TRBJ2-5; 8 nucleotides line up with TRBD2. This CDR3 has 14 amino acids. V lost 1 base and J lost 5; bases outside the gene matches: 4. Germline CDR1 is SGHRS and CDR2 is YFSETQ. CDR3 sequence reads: CASSLPGGWETQYF. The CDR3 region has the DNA TGCGCCAGCAGCTTGCCGGGAGGGTGGGAGACCCAGTACTTC. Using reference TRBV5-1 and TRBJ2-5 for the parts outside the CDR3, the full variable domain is KAGVTQTPRYLIKTRGQQVTLSCSPISGHRSVSWYQQTPGQGLQFLFEYFSETQRNKGNFPGRFSGRQFSNSRSEMNVSTLELGDSALYLCASSLPGGWETQYFGPGTRLLVL.